What follows are 26 T cell receptor beta chains derived from one specimen sequenced in a study of CXCR3-negative and CXCR3-positive naive CD8 T cells. The study made its TRB cDNA libraries by 5' RACE, adding UMI labels. Using the 5' RACE reads, TCRdb records one entry per CDR3 protein without DNA. In all, the sample yields about 41,000 distinct CDR3 sequences. The source material was memory CD8+ T cells from blood. All receptors derive from a human donor in good health. Some clones in this sample may be carry-over from other donors' samples.

The V gene is TRBV7-2, the J gene TRBJ2-4. CDR3 length: 14 amino acids. Germline lookup yields CDR1 SGHTA and CDR2 FQGNSA. The CDR3 protein is CASSLGLGQNIQYF.

The CDR3 loop is CASSEEAPGRGQETQYF. The chain joins TRBV14 to TRBJ2-5; TCRdb's D call, TRBD1, is unchecked because there is no DNA. The germline V gene encodes CDR1 SGHDN and CDR2 FVKESK. The CDR3 runs 17 residues.

The chain combines TRBV28 with TRBJ1-4; with no DNA, the TCRdb D assignment of TRBD1 cannot be verified. CDR1 and CDR2 from the germline V gene are MDHEN and SYDVKM. The CDR3 is 17 amino acids. CDR3 region: CASSPPTGGVTNEKLFF.

V usage is TRBV2 and J usage is TRBJ2-3; TCRdb's D gene call, TRBD1, goes unchecked for lack of DNA. The CDR3 contains 14 residues. Germline V lookup: CDR1 SNHLY, CDR2 FYNNEI. CDR3 protein: CASSEQGFTDTQYF.

The V gene is TRBV6-6, the J gene TRBJ1-2; TCRdb gives TRBD1 as the D gene, but with no DNA this cannot be confirmed. Germline V gene lookup returns CDR1 MNHNY and CDR2 SVGAGI (reference sequence). The CDR3 covers 13 residues. Here the CDR3 reads CASMGQINYGYTF.

The V call is TRBV27, the J call TRBJ1-4; checking the TCRdb D call of TRBD1 is not possible without DNA. The germline gives CDR1 MNHEY, CDR2 SMNVEV (reference sequence). The length of the CDR3 is 13 residues. CDR3 amino acids: CASSSDRWEKLFF.

The rearrangement links TRBV13 to TRBJ2-1; the D gene TCRdb calls, TRBD2, cannot be checked with no DNA. Germline values: CDR1 PRHDT, CDR2 FYEKMQ (reference sequence). This CDR3 contains 17 residues. The CDR3 region is CASSSHGERTNYNEQFF.

The chain has TRBV7-9 and TRBJ2-1. The length of the CDR3 is 14 residues. Per germline, CDR1 SEHNR and CDR2 FQNEAQ (reference sequence). The chain's CDR3 is CASSLGPTPNEQFF.

V gene TRBV12-3 or TRBV12-4 combines with J gene TRBJ2-3; TCRdb designates TRBD2, a call that cannot be tested without DNA. This CDR3 region has 14 residues. The CDR3 region is CASTPPLGTDTQYF.

V is TRBV4-2 and J is TRBJ1-1. CDR1 is LGHNA, CDR2 YNFKEQ, per germline. There are 16 residues in the CDR3. CDR3 region: CASSQGAGVMNTEAFF.

The chain couples TRBV21-1 to TRBJ1-1. TRBV21-1 is assigned pseudogene status. The CDR3 sequence is 15 residues long. The CDR3 protein is CASDPPPVGWTEAFF.

The V call is TRBV20-1, the J call TRBJ2-7. Germline-derived CDR1 and CDR2 are DFQATT and SNEGSKA (reference sequence). The CDR3 runs 15 residues. CDR3 loop: CSARDFSGTSYEQYF.

This chain links TRBV12-3 or TRBV12-4 with TRBJ1-5. This CDR3 is built from 12 residues. The CDR3: CATTGPNQPQHF.

V usage is TRBV2 and J usage is TRBJ1-1; TCRdb picks TRBD1, but there is no DNA to check that call. Germline CDR1 and CDR2: SNHLY and FYNNEI. CDR3 length: 15 amino acids. CDR3 protein: CASRSMTGLNTEAFF.

The J gene is TRBJ1-1, the V gene TRBV5-1; lacking DNA, the TRBD1 call made by TCRdb goes unchecked. The CDR3 length is 13 residues. Germline lookup yields CDR1 SGHRS and CDR2 YFSETQ. CDR3 region: CASRGAMNTEAFF.

This sequence joins TRBV29-1 and TRBJ2-6; as DNA is missing, the TRBD1 call by TCRdb cannot be tested. Germline V gene sequence: CDR1 SQVTM, CDR2 ANQGSEA. This CDR3 comprises 16 residues. The CDR3: CSVEDRVFSGANVLTF. The full variable domain, completed using reference TRBV29-1 and TRBJ2-6, is SAVISQKPSRDICQRGTSLTIQCQVDSQVTMMFWYRQQPGQSLTLIATANQGSEATYESGFVIDKFPISRPNLTFSTLTVSNMSPEDSSIYLCSVEDRVFSGANVLTFGAGSRLTVL.

The rearrangement uses TRBV14 and TRBJ2-7; lacking DNA, the TRBD2 call made by TCRdb goes unchecked. The CDR3 loop spans 14 amino acids. Germline V gene sequence: CDR1 SGHDN, CDR2 FVKESK. CDR3 in amino acids: CASSQVGGGYEHYF.

The chain recombines TRBV20-1 with TRBJ2-5; the D call of TRBD1 rests on TCRdb alone, since no DNA is present to check it. The CDR3 is 15 amino acids. Germline loops: CDR1 DFQATT, CDR2 SNEGSKA (reference sequence). CDR3 residues: CSARTYGTEEETQYF.

This clonotype is identified as medium-sized from frequency. The rearrangement joins TRBV6-4 to TRBJ2-3; TCRdb indicates TRBD2, and absent DNA this call remains unverified. The germline gives CDR1 MRHNA, CDR2 SNTAGT. The CDR3 covers 15 residues. CDR3 amino acids: CASSEVAESTDTQYF.

CDR3: CASSLRGYGANVLTF. This chain connects TRBV28 to TRBJ2-6. Germline lookup yields CDR1 MDHEN and CDR2 SYDVKM. This CDR3 contains 15 residues. Combining the CDR3 with reference TRBV28 and TRBJ2-6 gives the whole variable domain DVKVTQSSRYLVKRTGEKVFLECVQDMDHENMFWYRQDPGLGLRLIYFSYDVKMKEKGDIPEGYSVSREKKERFSLILESASTNQTSMYLCASSLRGYGANVLTFGAGSRLTVL.

J is TRBJ2-4 and V is TRBV28; absent DNA, TCRdb's TRBD1 call cannot be checked. Germline CDR1 reads MDHEN; CDR2 reads SYDVKM. This CDR3 has 16 amino acids. The CDR3: CASSPRTGVDKNIQYF.

V is TRBV29-1 and J is TRBJ2-1; there is no DNA to check the TCRdb D call of TRBD2. The CDR3 length is 15 residues. From germline, CDR1 is SQVTM and CDR2 ANQGSEA. CDR3 residues: CSVEGGPSSYNEQFF.

The V and J genes are TRBV13 and TRBJ2-5; TCRdb's assignment of TRBD1 cannot be checked, as there is no DNA. This CDR3 spans 13 amino acids. Germline loops: CDR1 PRHDT, CDR2 FYEKMQ (reference sequence). The CDR3 is CASSLTGVETQYF.

The V and J genes are TRBV7-6 and TRBJ1-6; TCRdb lists TRBD1, though no DNA is available to test this call. Germline CDR1 and CDR2: SGHVS and FNYEAQ. This CDR3 has 11 residues. The CDR3 region is CASSYGGPLHF.

The chain employs TRBV25-1 and TRBJ2-5. This CDR3 spans 12 amino acids. The germline V gene encodes CDR1 MGHDK and CDR2 SYGVNS. CDR3 region: CASSALMETQYF.

The chain recombines TRBV10-1 with TRBJ2-1; TCRdb proposes TRBD2, but this gene call is untestable without DNA. This CDR3 is built from 15 residues. Germline-derived CDR1 and CDR2 are WNHNN and SYGVQD (reference sequence). The CDR3 sequence is CASSEASGGYNEQFF.